A selection of T cell receptor beta chains follows, all from one sample in a study of OX40 agonist ivuxolimab in advanced cancers. Profiling relied on immunoSEQ multiplex PCR, and the TCRdb table lists in-frame clones only, not all of them. The data show about 79,000 clones, with about 85% seen just once and 4% to 6% held by the top ten. The specimen was CD4+ or CD8+ T cells sorted from blood, collected in a trial of the OX40 agonist ivuxolimab. The origin of the receptors is an adult with an advanced solid tumor such as melanoma, head and neck, liver or kidney cancer. The conserved cysteine and the conserved F or W are not part of the CDR3 here. Each record gives: J gene, V gene, CDR3 protein.

TRBJ1-2 TRBV7-2 ASGQGLGPGGYT
TRBJ1-5 TRBV6-6 ASSSGQGANQPQH
TRBJ1-4 TRBV5-1 ASSSRQGGMF
TRBJ2-2 TRBV2 ASSERASGNTGELF
TRBJ2-5 TRBV7-6 ASSQYGTSLRETQY
TRBJ1-5 TRBV9 ASSLTGTGNQPQH
TRBJ2-6 TRBV27 ASSSPGLLSGANVLT
TRBJ1-2 TRBV4-1 ASSQVWGQGSGYT
TRBJ2-4 TRBV11-2 ASSTPGLAKNIQY
TRBJ2-5 TRBV7-3 ASSLMRGETQY
TRBJ1-5 TRBV5-8 ASSPRDRGTQH
TRBJ1-3 TRBV18 ASSPQGTSAGNTIY
TRBJ2-1 TRBV18 ASSPAWAGGVNEQF
TRBJ1-4 TRBV5-1 ASSGQDNEKLF
TRBJ1-2 TRBV18 ASSPQSSNYGYT
TRBJ2-3 TRBV5-4 ASSFGGGSTDTQY
TRBJ1-1 TRBV18 ASSPSHLRRGTEAF
TRBJ2-1 TRBV19 ASSILQGHNEQF
TRBJ1-5 TRBV29-1 SVWDGDQPQH
TRBJ2-3 TRBV29-1 SVDGGSSTDTQY
TRBJ1-2 TRBV29-1 SVAEGDRGGYGYT
TRBJ2-6 TRBV5-1 ASSFWTSGRPSSGANVLT
TRBJ1-1 TRBV5-1 ASSSQGGSTEAF
TRBJ1-2 TRBV6-5 ASSSPAYGYT
TRBJ2-3 TRBV29-1 SVLRTSGTDTQY
TRBJ1-5 TRBV27 ASSLYKGNQPQH
TRBJ2-7 TRBV9 ASSVAGQSNEQY
TRBJ1-2 TRBV6-1 ASSEALQLQIYGYT
TRBJ2-1 TRBV19 ASSIYGGGSGEQF
TRBJ2-4 TRBV27 ASSRNTVAKNIQY
TRBJ1-2 TRBV27 ASSTFGQGTNYGYT
TRBJ2-5 TRBV29-1 SVTWTGQETQY
TRBJ1-2 TRBV7-2 ASSAGQGQHGYT
TRBJ2-7 TRBV11-1 ASSLVGYEQY
TRBJ1-1 TRBV5-1 ASSLSTVNTEAF
. TRBV2 ASRTDSYEQY
TRBJ1-2 TRBV9 ASSAQTDYGYT
TRBJ1-3 TRBV10-1 ASSDPYGNTIY
TRBJ2-7 TRBV29-1 SVEIGSDEQY
TRBJ2-6 TRBV6-1 ASSLQLSGANVLT
TRBJ2-3 TRBV27 ASSSNGLERDTQY
TRBJ2-3 TRBV15 ATSRDKGSGTQY
TRBJ2-1 TRBV10-3 AISALGAGVGEQF
TRBJ1-2 TRBV4-2 ASSQDRDRVYGYT
TRBJ1-1 TRBV28 ASGPLREAF
TRBJ1-1 TRBV9 ASSVGVSESPGWEEF
TRBJ2-5 TRBV6-6 ASSPGRETQY
TRBJ2-1 TRBV5-1 ASSPGGGTSGGASYNEQF
TRBJ2-6 TRBV4-3 ASSQDPGASGANVLT
TRBJ2-5 TRBV27 ASSPVDSWETQY
TRBJ1-2 TRBV20-1 SARDEDGYP
TRBJ1-2 TRBV4-1 ASSLTGTEYGYT